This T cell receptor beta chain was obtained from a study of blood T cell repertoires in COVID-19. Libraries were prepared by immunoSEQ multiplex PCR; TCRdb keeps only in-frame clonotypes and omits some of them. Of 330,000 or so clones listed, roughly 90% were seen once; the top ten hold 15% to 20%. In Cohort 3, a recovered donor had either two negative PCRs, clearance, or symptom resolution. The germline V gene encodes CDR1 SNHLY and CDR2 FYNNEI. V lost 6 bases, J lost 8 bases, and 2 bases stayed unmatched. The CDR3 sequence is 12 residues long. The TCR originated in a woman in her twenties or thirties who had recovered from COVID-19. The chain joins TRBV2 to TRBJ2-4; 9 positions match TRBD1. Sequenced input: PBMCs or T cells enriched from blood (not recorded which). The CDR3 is CASRGQGDIQYF. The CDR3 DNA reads TGTGCCAGCAGGGGACAGGGAGACATTCAGTACTTC.